This TCR beta chain was profiled in a study of blood T cell repertoires in COVID-19. Germline V gene lookup returns CDR1 SGHAT and CDR2 FQNNGV. This CDR3 has 15 amino acids. V lost 0 bases to trimming and J lost 4 bases; unmatched junction nucleotides: 6. Clones were sequenced by immunoSEQ multiplex PCR, and TCRdb holds only the in-frame ones, with some missing. Here the sample spans 84,000 or so clones, 78% being singletons. The genes are TRBV11-2 and TRBJ2-7; 7 bases agree with TRBD1. The source is a man in his 70s with COVID-19, enrolled during active disease. The sequencing sample was made of peripheral blood. CDR3 loop: CASSLESRGRYEQYF. CDR3 sequence (DNA): TGTGCCAGCAGCTTAGAATCCAGGGGGAGATACGAGCAGTACTTC.